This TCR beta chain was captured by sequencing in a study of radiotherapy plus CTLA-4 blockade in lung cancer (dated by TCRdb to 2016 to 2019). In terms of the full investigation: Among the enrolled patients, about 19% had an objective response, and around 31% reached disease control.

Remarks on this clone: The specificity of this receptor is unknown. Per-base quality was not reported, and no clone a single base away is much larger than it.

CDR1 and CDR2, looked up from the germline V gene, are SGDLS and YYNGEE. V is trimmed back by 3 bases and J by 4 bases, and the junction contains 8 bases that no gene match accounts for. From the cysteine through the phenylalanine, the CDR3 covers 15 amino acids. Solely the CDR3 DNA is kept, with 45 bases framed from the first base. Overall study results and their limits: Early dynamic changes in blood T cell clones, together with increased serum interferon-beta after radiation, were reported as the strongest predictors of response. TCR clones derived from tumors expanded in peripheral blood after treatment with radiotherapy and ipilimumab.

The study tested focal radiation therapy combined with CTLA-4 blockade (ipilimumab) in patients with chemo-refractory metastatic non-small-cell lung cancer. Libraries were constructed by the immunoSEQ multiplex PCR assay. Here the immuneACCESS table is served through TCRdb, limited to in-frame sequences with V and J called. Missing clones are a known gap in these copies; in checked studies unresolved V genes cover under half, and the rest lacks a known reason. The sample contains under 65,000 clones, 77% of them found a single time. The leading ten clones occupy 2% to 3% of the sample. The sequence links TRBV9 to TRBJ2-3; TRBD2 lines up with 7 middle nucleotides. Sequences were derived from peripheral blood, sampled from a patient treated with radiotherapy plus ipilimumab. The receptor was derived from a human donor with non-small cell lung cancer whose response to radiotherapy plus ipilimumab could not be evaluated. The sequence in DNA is TGTGCCAGCAGCGCCTCGGCGGGGGTCGCAGATACGCAGTATTTT. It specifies CASSASAGVADTQYF.